What follows is one T cell receptor (beta chain) and its context. Clones were read by immunoSEQ multiplex PCR, and TCRdb kept only the in-frame ones, dropping some. The sample holds roughly 120,000 clones, about 87% seen once. Unmatched junction bases numbered 12, after V lost 7 bases and J lost 7 bases. The CDR3 is 15 residues long. CDR1 is SNHLY and CDR2 is FYNNEI in the germline V gene. This sample is drawn from a study of identifying expanded T cells in peripheral blood. The chain couples TRBV2 to TRBJ1-5, with 8 positions matching TRBD1. The specimen was blood. The sequence came from a person between 18 and 75 years old in good health. The chain's CDR3 is CASNGDRGAGQPQHF. CDR3 bases: TGTGCCAGCAATGGCGACAGGGGCGCAGGGCAGCCCCAGCATTTT.